A selection of T cell receptor beta chains follows, all from one sample in a study of OX40 agonist ivuxolimab in advanced cancers. Sequenced by immunoSEQ multiplex PCR; TCRdb stores in-frame clones only, minus some. The profile covers 43,000 or so clones, with about 74% appearing a single time and about 3% taken by the ten largest. The input for sequencing was CD4+ or CD8+ T cells sorted from blood, taken in a trial of the OX40 agonist ivuxolimab. The receptor source for this set is an adult with an advanced solid tumor such as melanoma, head and neck, liver or kidney cancer. Each CDR3 is given with its conserved first and last residue. D genes are given only for firm matches. A clone size is listed for some rows: how often the clone was seen (once, few, many), or a class if it is expanded.

TRBJ2-7,TRBV4-2,once,-,CASSLIPAEQYF,TGTGCCAGCAGCCTAATCCCAGCCGAGCAGTACTTC
TRBJ2-7,TRBV5-1,-,-,CASSQRGGYEQYF,TGCGCCAGCAGCCAAAGGGGAGGCTACGAGCAGTACTTC
TRBJ2-3,TRBV5-5,-,-,CASSSFGRWSDTQYF,TGTGCCAGCAGCTCATTCGGGCGGTGGTCAGATACGCAGTATTTT
TRBJ1-1,TRBV10-3,once,TRBD1,CAISESTGGKAFF,TGTGCCATCAGTGAGTCGACAGGGGGCAAAGCTTTCTTT
TRBJ1-6,TRBV9,-,-,CASSREGGVDSPLHF,TGTGCCAGCAGCAGGGAAGGAGGGGTTGATTCACCCCTCCACTTT
TRBJ1-1,TRBV5-4,-,-,CATRQEINTEAFF,TGTGCCACCCGACAGGAGATAAACACTGAAGCTTTCTTT
TRBJ1-2,TRBV19,-,-,CASSPSRDLGYTF,TGTGCCAGTAGTCCAAGTAGGGATCTTGGCTACACCTTC
TRBJ2-5,TRBV7-3,-,TRBD1,CASSFNGQGRETQYF,TGTGCCAGCAGCTTTAACGGACAGGGGCGCGAGACCCAGTACTTC
TRBJ1-4,TRBV28,-,TRBD1,CASSFSGQGKKLFF,TGTGCCAGCAGTTTCTCGGGACAGGGGAAGAAACTGTTTTTT
TRBJ1-2,TRBV4-1,-,TRBD1,CASSQPQGSYGYTF,TGCGCCAGCAGCCAACCACAGGGGAGCTATGGCTACACCTTC
TRBJ1-3,TRBV27,-,-,CASRATFAGNTIYF,TGTGCCAGCAGGGCGACTTTCGCTGGAAACACCATATATTTT
TRBJ1-2,TRBV7-3,-,TRBD1,CASSRPGGLTYGYTF,TGTGCCAGCAGCCGCCCAGGGGGTTTAACCTATGGCTACACCTTC
TRBJ1-2,TRBV7-9,-,-,CASRRDTNYGYTF,TGTGCCAGCAGACGGGACACTAACTATGGCTACACCTTC
TRBJ2-2,TRBV4-2,-,TRBD2,CASSQTGTTNTGELFF,TGTGCCAGCAGCCAAACCGGGACTACGAACACCGGGGAGCTGTTTTTT
TRBJ2-7,TRBV23-1,-,TRBD2,CAGGFQEYEQYF,TGCGCGGGGGGGTTCCAAGAGTACGAGCAGTACTTC
TRBJ2-1,TRBV6-5,-,-,CASSEVGPEFF,TGTGCCAGCAGTGAGGTAGGACCGGAGTTCTTC